This record looks at one TCR beta chain sequence and its context. This record comes from a study of blood T cell repertoires in COVID-19. Profiled with immunoSEQ multiplex PCR; TCRdb holds only in-frame clones, not every one. Of about 150,000 clones in the sample, 65% to 90% were seen once. The length of the CDR3 is 15 residues. V was pared by 2 bases and J by 4 bases, with 12 bases between. The germline V gene encodes CDR1 MNHEY and CDR2 SMNVEV (reference sequence). This TCR was recovered from a woman aged 45-65 years with acute or convalescent COVID-19. The sample was peripheral blood. The rearrangement links TRBV27 to TRBJ2-1, with a tentative D call TRBD2 (6 bases). CDR3 amino acids: CASSLERAPYNEQFF. The CDR3 coding sequence is TGTGCCAGCAGTTTAGAGCGGGCTCCTTACAATGAGCAGTTCTTC.